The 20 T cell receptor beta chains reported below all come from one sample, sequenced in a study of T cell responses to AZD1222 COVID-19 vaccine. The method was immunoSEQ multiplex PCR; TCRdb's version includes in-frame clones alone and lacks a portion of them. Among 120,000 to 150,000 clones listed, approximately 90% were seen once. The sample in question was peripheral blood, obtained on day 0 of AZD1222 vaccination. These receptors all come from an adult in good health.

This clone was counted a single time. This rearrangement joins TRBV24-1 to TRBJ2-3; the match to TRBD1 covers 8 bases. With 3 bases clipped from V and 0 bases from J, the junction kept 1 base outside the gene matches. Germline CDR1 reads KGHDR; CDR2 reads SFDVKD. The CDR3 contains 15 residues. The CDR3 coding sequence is TGTGCCACCAGTGATCGACAGGGGAGCACAGATACGCAGTATTTT. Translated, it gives CATSDRQGSTDTQYF.

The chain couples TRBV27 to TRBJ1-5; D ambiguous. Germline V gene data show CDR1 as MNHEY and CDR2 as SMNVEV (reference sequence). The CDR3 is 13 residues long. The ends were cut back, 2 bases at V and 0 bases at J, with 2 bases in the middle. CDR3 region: CASSLRSNQPQHF. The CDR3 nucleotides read TGTGCCAGCAGTTTACGTAGCAATCAGCCCCAGCATTTT.

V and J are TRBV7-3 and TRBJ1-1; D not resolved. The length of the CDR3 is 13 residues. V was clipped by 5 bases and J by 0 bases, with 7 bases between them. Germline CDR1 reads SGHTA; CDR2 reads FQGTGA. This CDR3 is CASSPGLNTEAFF. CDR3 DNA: TGTGCCAGCAGCCCCGGATTGAACACTGAAGCTTTCTTT.

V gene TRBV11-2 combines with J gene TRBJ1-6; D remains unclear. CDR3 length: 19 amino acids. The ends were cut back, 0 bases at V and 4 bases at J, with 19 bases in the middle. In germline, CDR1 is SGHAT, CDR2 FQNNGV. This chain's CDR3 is CASSLEGPGWATYNSPLHF. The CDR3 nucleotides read TGTGCCAGCAGCTTAGAGGGTCCAGGTTGGGCAACTTATAATTCACCCCTCCACTTT.

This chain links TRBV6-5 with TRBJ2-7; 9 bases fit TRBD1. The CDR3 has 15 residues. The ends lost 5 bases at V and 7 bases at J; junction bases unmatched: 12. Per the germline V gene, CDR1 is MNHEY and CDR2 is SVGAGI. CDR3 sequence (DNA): TGTGCCAGCAGTCCCCGACAGGGGGGGTTCAAAGAGCAGTACTTC. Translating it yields CASSPRQGGFKEQYF.

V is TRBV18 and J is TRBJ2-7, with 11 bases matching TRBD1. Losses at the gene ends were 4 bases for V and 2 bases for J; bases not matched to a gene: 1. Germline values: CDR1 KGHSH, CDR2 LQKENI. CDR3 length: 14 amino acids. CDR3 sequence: CASSRGQGAYEQYF. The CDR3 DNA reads TGTGCCAGCTCACGGGGACAGGGGGCCTACGAGCAGTACTTC.

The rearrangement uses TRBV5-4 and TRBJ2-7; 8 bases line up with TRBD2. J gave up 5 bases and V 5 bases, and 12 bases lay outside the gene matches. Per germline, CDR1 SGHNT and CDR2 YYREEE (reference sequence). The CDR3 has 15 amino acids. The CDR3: CASSSGTSGGNEQYF. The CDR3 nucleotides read TGTGCCAGCAGTTCGGGAACTAGCGGTGGGAACGAGCAGTACTTC. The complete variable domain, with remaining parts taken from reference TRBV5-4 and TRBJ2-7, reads ETGVTQSPTHLIKTRGQQVTLRCSSQSGHNTVSWYQQALGQGPQFIFQYYREEENGRGNFPPRFSGLQFPNYSSELNVNALELDDSALYLCASSSGTSGGNEQYFGPGTRLTVT.

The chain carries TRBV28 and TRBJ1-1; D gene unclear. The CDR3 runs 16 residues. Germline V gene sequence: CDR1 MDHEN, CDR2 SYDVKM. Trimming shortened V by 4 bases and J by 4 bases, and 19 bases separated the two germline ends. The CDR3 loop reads CASSSVGMGRSTEAFF. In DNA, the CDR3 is TGTGCCAGCAGTTCGGTCGGGATGGGAAGGAGCACTGAAGCTTTCTTT.

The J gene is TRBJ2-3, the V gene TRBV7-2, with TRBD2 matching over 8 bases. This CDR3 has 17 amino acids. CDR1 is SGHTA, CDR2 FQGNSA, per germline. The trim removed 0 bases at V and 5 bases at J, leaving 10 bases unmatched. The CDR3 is CASSLARSGRGKDTQYF. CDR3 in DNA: TGTGCCAGCAGCTTAGCGAGGAGCGGGAGAGGGAAAGATACGCAGTATTTT.

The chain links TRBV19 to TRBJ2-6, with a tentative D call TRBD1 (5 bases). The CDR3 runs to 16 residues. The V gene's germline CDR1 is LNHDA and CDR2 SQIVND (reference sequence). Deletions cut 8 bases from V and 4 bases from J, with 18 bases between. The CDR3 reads CASSRQGTYGANVLTF. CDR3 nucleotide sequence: TGTGCCAGTTCACGGCAGGGAACTTACGGGGCCAACGTCCTGACTTTC. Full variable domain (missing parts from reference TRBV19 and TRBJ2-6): DGGITQSPKYLFRKEGQNVTLSCEQNLNHDAMYWYRQDPGQGLRLIYYSQIVNDFQKGDIAEGYSVSREKKESFPLTVTSAQKNPTAFYLCASSRQGTYGANVLTFGAGSRLTVL.

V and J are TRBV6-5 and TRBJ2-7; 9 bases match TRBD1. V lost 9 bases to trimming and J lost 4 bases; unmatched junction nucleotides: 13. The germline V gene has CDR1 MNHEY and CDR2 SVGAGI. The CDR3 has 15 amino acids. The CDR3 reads CASTGTGNLEYEQYF. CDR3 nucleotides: TGTGCCAGTACCGGGACAGGGAATTTAGAGTACGAGCAGTACTTC.

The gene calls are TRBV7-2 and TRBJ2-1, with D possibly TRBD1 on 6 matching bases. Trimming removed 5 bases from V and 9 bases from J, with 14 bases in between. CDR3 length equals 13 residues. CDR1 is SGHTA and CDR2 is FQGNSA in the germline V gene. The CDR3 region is CASSGTGLGEQFF. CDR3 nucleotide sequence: TGTGCCAGCAGCGGTACAGGGTTAGGTGAGCAGTTCTTC.

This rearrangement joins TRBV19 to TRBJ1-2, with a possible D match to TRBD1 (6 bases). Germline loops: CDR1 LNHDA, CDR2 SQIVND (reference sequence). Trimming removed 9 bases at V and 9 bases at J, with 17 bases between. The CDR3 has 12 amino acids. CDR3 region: CASVGRDTSYTF. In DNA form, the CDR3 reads TGTGCCAGCGTCGGCCGGGACACAAGCTACACCTTC.

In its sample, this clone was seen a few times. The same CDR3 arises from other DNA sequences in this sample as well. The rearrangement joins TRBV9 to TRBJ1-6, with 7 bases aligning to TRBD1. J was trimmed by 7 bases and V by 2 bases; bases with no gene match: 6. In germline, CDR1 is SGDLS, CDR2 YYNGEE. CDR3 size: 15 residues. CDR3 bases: TGTGCCAGCAGCGTCGGACAGGCCGGAAATTCACCCCTCCACTTT. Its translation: CASSVGQAGNSPLHF.

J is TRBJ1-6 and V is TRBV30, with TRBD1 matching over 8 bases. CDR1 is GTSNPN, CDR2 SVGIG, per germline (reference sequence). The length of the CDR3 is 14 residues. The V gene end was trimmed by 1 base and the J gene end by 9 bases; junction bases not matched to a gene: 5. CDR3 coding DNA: TGTGCCTGGAGTGGTGGACAGGGAACTTCACCCCTCCACTTT. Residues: CAWSGGQGTSPLHF.

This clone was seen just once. CDR3 residues: CASRRGARTEAFF. The CDR3 DNA sequence: TGTGCCAGCCGAAGAGGGGCCCGCACTGAAGCTTTCTTT. This chain links TRBV6-5 with TRBJ1-1; TRBD1 might be the D (5 bases). The ends were cut back, 8 bases at V and 4 bases at J, with 14 bases in the middle. The CDR3 has 13 residues. The germline V gene has CDR1 MNHEY and CDR2 SVGAGI.

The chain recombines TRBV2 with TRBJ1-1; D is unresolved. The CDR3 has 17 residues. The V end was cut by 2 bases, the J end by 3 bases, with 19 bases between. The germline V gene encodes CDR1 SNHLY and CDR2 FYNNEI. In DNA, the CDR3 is TGTGCCAGCAGTGAATTTCCGACCCCCTCACCGGACACTGAAGCTTTCTTT. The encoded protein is CASSEFPTPSPDTEAFF.

The CDR3 region has the DNA TGTGCCAGCAGCCCCCGACAGTCATATGGCTACACCTTC. This translates into CASSPRQSYGYTF. The V call is TRBV3-1 (or the pseudogene TRBV3-2), the J call TRBJ1-2, with D maybe TRBD1 (5 bases). The CDR3 contains 13 residues. Germline CDR1 is LGHDT and CDR2 is YNNKEL (reference sequence). Trimming shortened V by 4 bases and J by 5 bases, and 11 bases separated the two germline ends.

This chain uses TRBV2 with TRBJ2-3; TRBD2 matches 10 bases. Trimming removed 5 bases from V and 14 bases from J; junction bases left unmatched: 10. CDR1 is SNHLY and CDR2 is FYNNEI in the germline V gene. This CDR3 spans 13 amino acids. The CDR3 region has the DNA TGTGCCAGCAGTCCCCCAAGCGGGAGGGCTCGGTATTTT. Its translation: CASSPPSGRARYF.

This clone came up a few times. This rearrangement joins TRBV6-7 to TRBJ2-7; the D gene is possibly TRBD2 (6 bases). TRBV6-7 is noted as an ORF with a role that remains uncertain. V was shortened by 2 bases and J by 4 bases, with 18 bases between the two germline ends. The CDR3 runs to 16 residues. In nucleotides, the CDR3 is TGTGCCAGCAGTTACCCAGGTTTGGGGGAGGCTTACGAGCAGTACTTC. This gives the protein CASSYPGLGEAYEQYF.